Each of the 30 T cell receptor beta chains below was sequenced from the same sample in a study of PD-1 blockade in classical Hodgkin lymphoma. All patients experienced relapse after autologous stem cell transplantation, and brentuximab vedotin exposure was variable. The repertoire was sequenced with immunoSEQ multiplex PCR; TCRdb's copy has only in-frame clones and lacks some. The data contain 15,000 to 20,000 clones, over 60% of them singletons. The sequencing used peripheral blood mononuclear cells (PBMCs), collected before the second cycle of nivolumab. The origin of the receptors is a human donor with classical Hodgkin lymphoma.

This CDR3 reads CASSQSDEQYF. In DNA, the CDR3 is TGTGCCAGCAGCCAATCAGACGAGCAGTACTTC. The rearrangement links TRBV7-9 to TRBJ2-7, with D unresolved. This CDR3 has 11 residues. CDR1 and CDR2 (germline): SEHNR, FQNEAQ (reference sequence). V lost 5 bases, J lost 5 bases, and 7 bases lay in between.

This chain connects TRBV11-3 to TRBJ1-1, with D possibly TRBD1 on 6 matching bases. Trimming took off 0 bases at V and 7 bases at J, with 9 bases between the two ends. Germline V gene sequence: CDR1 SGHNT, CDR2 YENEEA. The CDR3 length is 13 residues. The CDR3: CASSLEARGEAFF. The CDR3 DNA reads TGTGCCAGCAGCTTAGAGGCCAGGGGTGAAGCTTTCTTT.

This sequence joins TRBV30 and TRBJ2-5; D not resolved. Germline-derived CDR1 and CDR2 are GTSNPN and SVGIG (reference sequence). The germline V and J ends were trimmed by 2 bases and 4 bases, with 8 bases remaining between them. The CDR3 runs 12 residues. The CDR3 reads CAWSWTGETQYF. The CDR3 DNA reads TGTGCCTGGAGTTGGACCGGAGAGACCCAGTACTTC. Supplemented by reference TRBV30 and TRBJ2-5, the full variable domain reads SQTIHQWPATLVQPVGSPLSLECTVEGTSNPNLYWYRQAAGRGLQLLFYSVGIGQISSEVPQNLSASRPQDRQFILSSKKLLLSDSGFYLCAWSWTGETQYFGPGTRLLVL.

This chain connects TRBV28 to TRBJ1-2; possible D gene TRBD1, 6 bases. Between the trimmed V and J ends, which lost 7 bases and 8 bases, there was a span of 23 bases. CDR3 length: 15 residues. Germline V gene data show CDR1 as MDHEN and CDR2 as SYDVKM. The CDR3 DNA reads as TGTGCCAGCACCCCCGTAGGGGGAACGGCAGGCGGCTACACCTTC. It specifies CASTPVGGTAGGYTF.

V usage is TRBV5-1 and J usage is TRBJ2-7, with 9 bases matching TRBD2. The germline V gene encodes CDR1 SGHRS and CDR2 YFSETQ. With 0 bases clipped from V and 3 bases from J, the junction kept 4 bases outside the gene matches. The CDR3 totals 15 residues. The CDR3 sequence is CASSLDSGGRYEQYF. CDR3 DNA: TGCGCCAGCAGCTTGGATAGCGGGGGACGCTACGAGCAGTACTTC.

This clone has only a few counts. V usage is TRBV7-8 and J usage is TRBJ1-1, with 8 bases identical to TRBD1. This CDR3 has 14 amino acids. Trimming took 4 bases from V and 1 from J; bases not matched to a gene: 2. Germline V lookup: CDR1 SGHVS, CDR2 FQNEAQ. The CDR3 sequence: CASSSQGANTEAFF. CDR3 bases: TGTGCCAGCAGCTCCCAGGGGGCGAACACTGAAGCTTTCTTT. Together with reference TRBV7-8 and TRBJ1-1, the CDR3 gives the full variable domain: GAGVSQSPRYKVAKRGQDVALRCDPISGHVSLFWYQQALGQGPEFLTYFQNEAQLDKSGLPSDRFFAERPEGSVSTLKIQRTQQEDSAVYLCASSSQGANTEAFFGQGTRLTVV.

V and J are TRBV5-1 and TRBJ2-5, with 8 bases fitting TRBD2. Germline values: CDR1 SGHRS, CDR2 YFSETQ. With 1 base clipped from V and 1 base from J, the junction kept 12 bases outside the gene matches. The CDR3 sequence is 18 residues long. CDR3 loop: CASSLWSSGPWAQETQYF. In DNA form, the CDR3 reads TGCGCCAGCAGCTTGTGGTCTAGCGGGCCCTGGGCCCAAGAGACCCAGTACTTC.

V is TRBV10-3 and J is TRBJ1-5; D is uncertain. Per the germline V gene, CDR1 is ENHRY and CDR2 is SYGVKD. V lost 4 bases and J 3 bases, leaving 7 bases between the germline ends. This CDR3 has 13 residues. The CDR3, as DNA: TGTGCCATCAGTGGGACGCCCAATCAGCCCCAGCATTTT. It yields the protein CAISGTPNQPQHF.

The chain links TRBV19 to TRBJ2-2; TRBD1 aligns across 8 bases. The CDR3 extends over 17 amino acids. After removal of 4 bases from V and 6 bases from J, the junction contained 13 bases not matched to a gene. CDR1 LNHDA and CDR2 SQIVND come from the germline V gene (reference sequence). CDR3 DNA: TGTGCCAGTAGTAGAGAGGCCCTGGACAGGGAAGCCGGGGAGCTGTTTTTT. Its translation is CASSREALDREAGELFF.

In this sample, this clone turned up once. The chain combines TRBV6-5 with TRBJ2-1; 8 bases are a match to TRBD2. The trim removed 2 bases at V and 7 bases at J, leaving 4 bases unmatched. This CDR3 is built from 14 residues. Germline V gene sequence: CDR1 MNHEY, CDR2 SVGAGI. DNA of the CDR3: TGTGCCAGCAGTTACGGCCAGCGGGGGAATGAGCAGTTCTTC. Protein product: CASSYGQRGNEQFF.

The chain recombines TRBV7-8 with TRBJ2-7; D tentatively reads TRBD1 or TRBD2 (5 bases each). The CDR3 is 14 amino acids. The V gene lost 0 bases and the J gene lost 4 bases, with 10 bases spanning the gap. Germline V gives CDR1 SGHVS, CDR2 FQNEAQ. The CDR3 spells CASSLASGRYEQYF. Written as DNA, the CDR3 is TGTGCCAGCAGCTTAGCTTCGGGGCGATACGAGCAGTACTTC.

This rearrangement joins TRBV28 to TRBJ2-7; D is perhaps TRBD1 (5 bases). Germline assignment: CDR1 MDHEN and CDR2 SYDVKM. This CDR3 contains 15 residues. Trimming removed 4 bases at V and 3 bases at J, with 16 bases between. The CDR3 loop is CASSYRRVAYYEQYF. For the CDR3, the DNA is TGTGCCAGCAGTTACCGCAGGGTCGCCTACTACGAGCAGTACTTC. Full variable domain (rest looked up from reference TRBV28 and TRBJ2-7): DVKVTQSSRYLVKRTGEKVFLECVQDMDHENMFWYRQDPGLGLRLIYFSYDVKMKEKGDIPEGYSVSREKKERFSLILESASTNQTSMYLCASSYRRVAYYEQYFGPGTRLTVT.

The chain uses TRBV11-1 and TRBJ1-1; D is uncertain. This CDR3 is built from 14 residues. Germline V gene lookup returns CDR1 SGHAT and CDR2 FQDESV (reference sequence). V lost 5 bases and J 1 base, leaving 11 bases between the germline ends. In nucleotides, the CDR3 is TGTGCCAGCAGCCTAGGACCGCAGAACACTGAAGCTTTCTTT. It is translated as CASSLGPQNTEAFF.

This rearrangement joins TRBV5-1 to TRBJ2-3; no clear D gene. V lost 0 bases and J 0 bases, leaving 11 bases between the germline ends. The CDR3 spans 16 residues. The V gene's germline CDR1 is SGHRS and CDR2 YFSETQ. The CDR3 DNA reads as TGCGCCAGCAGCTTGGGGGCCAGCTCTAGCACAGATACGCAGTATTTT. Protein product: CASSLGASSSTDTQYF. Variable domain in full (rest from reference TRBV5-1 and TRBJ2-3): KAGVTQTPRYLIKTRGQQVTLSCSPISGHRSVSWYQQTPGQGLQFLFEYFSETQRNKGNFPGRFSGRQFSNSRSEMNVSTLELGDSALYLCASSLGASSSTDTQYFGPGTRLTVL.

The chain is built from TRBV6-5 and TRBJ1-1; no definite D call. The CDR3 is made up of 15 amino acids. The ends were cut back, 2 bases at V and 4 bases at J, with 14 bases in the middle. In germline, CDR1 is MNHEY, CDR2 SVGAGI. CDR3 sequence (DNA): TGTGCCAGCAGTTACCGAACTAGGCCTACCACTGAAGCTTTCTTT. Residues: CASSYRTRPTTEAFF.

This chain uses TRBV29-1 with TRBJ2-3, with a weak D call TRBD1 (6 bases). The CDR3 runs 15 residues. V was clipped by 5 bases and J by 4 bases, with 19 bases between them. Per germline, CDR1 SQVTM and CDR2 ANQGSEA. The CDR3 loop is CSVRQVPDKSDTQYF. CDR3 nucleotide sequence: TGCAGCGTTCGACAGGTCCCAGACAAGTCAGATACGCAGTATTTT.

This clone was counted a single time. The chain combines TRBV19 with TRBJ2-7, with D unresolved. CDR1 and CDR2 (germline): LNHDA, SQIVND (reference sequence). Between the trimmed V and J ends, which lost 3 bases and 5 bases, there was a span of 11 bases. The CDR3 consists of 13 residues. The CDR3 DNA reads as TGTGCCAGTAGTATTGGCCTTTTGGACGAGCAGTACTTC. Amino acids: CASSIGLLDEQYF.

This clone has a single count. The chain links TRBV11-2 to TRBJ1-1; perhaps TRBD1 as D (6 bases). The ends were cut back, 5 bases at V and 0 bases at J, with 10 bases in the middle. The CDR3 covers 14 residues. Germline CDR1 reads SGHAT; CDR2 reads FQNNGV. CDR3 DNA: TGTGCCAGCAGCAGAGGACAGATGAACACTGAAGCTTTCTTT. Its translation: CASSRGQMNTEAFF.

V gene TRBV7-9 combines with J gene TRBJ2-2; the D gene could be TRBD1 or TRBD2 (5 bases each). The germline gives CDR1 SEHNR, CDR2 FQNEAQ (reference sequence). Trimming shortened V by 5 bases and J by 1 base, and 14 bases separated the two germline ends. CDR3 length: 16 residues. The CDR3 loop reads CASSPRGSENTGELFF. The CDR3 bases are TGTGCCAGCAGCCCTAGGGGTAGCGAGAACACCGGGGAGCTGTTTTTT.

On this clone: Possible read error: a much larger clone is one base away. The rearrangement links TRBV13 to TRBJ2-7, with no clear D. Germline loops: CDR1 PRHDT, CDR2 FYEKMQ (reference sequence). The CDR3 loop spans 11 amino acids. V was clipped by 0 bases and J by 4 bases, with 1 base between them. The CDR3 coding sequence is TGTGCCAGCAGCTTAGGGTACGAGCAGTACTTC. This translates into CASSLGYEQYF. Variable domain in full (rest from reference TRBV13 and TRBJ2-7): AAGVIQSPRHLIKEKRETATLKCYPIPRHDTVYWYQQGPGQDPQFLISFYEKMQSDKGSIPDRFSAQQFSDYHSELNMSSLELGDSALYFCASSLGYEQYFGPGTRLTVT.

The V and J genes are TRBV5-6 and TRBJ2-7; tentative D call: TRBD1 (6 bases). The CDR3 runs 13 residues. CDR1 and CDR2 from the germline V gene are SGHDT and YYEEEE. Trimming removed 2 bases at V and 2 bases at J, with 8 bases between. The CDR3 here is CASSFGQTYEQYF. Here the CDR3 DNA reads TGTGCCAGCAGCTTCGGACAGACCTACGAGCAGTACTTC.

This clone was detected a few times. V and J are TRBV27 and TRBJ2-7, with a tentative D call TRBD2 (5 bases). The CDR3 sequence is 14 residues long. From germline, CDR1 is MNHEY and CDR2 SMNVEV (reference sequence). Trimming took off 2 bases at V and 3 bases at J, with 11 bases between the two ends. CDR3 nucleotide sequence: TGTGCCAGCAGTTTAATAGGGAGAGACTACGAGCAGTACTTC. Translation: CASSLIGRDYEQYF.

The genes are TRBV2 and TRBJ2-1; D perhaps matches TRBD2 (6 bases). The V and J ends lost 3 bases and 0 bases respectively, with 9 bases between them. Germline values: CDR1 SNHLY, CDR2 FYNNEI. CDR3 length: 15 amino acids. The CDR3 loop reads CASSDRESSYNEQFF. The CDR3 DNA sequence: TGTGCCAGCAGTGACCGGGAGAGCTCCTACAATGAGCAGTTCTTC. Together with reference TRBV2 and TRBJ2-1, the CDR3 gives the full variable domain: EPEVTQTPSHQVTQMGQEVILRCVPISNHLYFYWYRQILGQKVEFLVSFYNNEISEKSEIFDDQFSVERPDGSNFTLKIRSTKLEDSAMYFCASSDRESSYNEQFFGPGTRLTVL.

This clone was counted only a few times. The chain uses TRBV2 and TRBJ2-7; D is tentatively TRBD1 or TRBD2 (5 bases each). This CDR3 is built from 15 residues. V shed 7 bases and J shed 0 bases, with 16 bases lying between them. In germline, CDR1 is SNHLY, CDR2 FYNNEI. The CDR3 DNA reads TGTGCCAGCACTCCGGGGACGGCAAGCTCCTACGAGCAGTACTTC. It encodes CASTPGTASSYEQYF.

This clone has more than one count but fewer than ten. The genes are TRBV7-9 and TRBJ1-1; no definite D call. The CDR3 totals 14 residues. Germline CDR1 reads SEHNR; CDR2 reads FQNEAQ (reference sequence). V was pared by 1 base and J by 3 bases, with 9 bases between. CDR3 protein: CASSLEGRYTEAFF. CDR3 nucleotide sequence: TGTGCCAGCAGCTTAGAAGGCAGGTACACTGAAGCTTTCTTT.

DNA for the CDR3: TGTGCCAGCAGCCTCTCGGCTGTCTACGAGCAGTACTTC. Translated: CASSLSAVYEQYF. The gene calls are TRBV5-6 and TRBJ2-7, with D unclear. V lost 4 bases to trimming and J lost 3 bases, with 11 bases between them. The CDR3 is 13 residues long. The germline CDR1 and CDR2 sequences are SGHDT and YYEEEE. Combining the CDR3 with reference TRBV5-6 and TRBJ2-7 gives the whole variable domain DAGVTQSPTHLIKTRGQQVTLRCSPKSGHDTVSWYQQALGQGPQFIFQYYEEEERQRGNFPDRFSGHQFPNYSSELNVNALLLGDSALYLCASSLSAVYEQYFGPGTRLTVT.

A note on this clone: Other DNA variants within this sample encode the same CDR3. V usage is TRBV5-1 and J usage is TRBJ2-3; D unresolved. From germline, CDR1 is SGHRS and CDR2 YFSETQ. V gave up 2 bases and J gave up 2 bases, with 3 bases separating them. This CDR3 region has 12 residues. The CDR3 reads CASSFLTDTQYF. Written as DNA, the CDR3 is TGCGCCAGCAGCTTCCTCACAGATACGCAGTATTTT.

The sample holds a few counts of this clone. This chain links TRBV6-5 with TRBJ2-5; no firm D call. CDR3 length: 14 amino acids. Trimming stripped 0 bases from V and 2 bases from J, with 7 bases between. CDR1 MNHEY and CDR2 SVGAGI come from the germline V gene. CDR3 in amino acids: CASSYSQAQETQYF. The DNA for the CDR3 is TGTGCCAGCAGTTACTCCCAGGCACAAGAGACCCAGTACTTC.

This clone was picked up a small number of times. CDR3 nucleotide sequence: TGTGCCAGCAGCTTAGTGTGGTCCGAAGCTTTCTTT. Its translation: CASSLVWSEAFF. V usage is TRBV11-1 and J usage is TRBJ1-1; D not certain. This CDR3 comprises 12 residues. Germline V gene data show CDR1 as SGHAT and CDR2 as FQDESV (reference sequence). The germline V and J ends were trimmed by 1 base and 8 bases, with 8 bases remaining between them.

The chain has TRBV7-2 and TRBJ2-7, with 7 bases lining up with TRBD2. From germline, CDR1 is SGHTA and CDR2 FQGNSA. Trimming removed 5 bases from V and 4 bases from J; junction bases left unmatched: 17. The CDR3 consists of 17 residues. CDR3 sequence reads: CASSPGFGFSGAYEQYF. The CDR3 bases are TGTGCCAGCAGCCCCGGTTTTGGGTTCAGCGGGGCTTACGAGCAGTACTTC.